This TCR beta chain was identified in a study of blood T cell repertoires in COVID-19. As for the study in general: The United States, Italy and Spain were the sources of the acute and convalescent COVID-19 samples. T cells, B-cell-depleted T cells, or PBMCs provided the cDNA or gDNA that served as material.

Under the authors' procedure: Nucleated cell number was recorded as an estimate derived from reference gene primer amplification. Profiled with immunoSEQ multiplex PCR; TCRdb holds only in-frame clones, not every one. V and J calls and clone size are those listed in that table; D and trimming were worked out from the DNA. The data contain approximately 450,000 clones, about 89% of them singletons. Trimming took off 6 bases at V and 7 bases at J, with 13 bases between the two ends. The germline V gene encodes CDR1 MDHEN and CDR2 SYDVKM. The CDR3 has 12 residues. A few counts support this clone. This sequence originates from a woman in her twenties or thirties with acute or convalescent COVID-19. Sequencing was done on a sample of peripheral blood. V and J are TRBV28 and TRBJ2-7; possible D gene TRBD2, 5 bases. CDR3 DNA sequence: TGTGCCAGCAGCCGAGGGCCTAGAGAGCAGTACTTC. Translated: CASSRGPREQYF.